This passage covers 9 T cell receptor beta chains from one sample sequenced in a study of tissue T cells after allogeneic stem cell transplantation. Steroid-refractory graft-versus-host disease after allogeneic hematopoietic cell transplant qualified adults for prospective research-autopsy enrollment. Libraries were prepared by immunoSEQ multiplex PCR; TCRdb keeps only in-frame clonotypes and omits some of them. The top ten hold around 9.3% of the sample, which has roughly 1,700 clones, roughly 82% seen once. The sample was stomach tissue, taken at autopsy. These TCRs come from a male patient at least 60 years old with steroid-refractory graft-versus-host disease after an allogeneic stem cell transplant. The graft donor may have contributed some T cells.

V is TRBV7-2 and J is TRBJ1-5; D gene uncertain. CDR3 length: 14 amino acids. Germline V gives CDR1 SGHTA, CDR2 FQGNSA. Deletions cut 1 base from V and 5 bases from J, with 9 bases between. CDR3 nucleotides: TGTGCCAGCAGCTTAGGCGGAGTCGATCAGCCCCAGCATTTT. As protein: CASSLGGVDQPQHF.

This chain connects TRBV27 to TRBJ1-5; tentatively, D is TRBD1 (6 bases). V lost 6 bases, J lost 9 bases, and 18 bases lay in between. CDR1 MNHEY and CDR2 SMNVEV come from the germline V gene (reference sequence). The CDR3 is 14 amino acids. CDR3 DNA: TGTGCCAGCAGCCCTACAGGGCTACGGTGGCCCCAGCATTTT. Its translation is CASSPTGLRWPQHF.

This clone was recorded a few times. The rearrangement links TRBV5-1 to TRBJ1-6; D remains ambiguous. The CDR3 is made up of 16 amino acids. V shed 3 bases and J shed 0 bases, with 10 bases lying between them. Per the germline V gene, CDR1 is SGHRS and CDR2 is YFSETQ. CDR3 nucleotide sequence: TGCGCCAGCAGCTACAGTGTTAGCTCCTATAATTCACCCCTCCACTTT. Translating gives CASSYSVSSYNSPLHF.

This chain links TRBV5-1 with TRBJ1-4; 9 bases line up with TRBD1. The V and J ends lost 0 bases and 8 bases, in that order; junction bases with no gene match: 11. Per the germline V gene, CDR1 is SGHRS and CDR2 is YFSETQ. This CDR3 has 17 residues. Here the CDR3 reads CASSLGNSGQGNEKLFF. In nucleotides, the CDR3 is TGCGCCAGCAGCTTGGGGAACTCGGGACAGGGTAACGAAAAACTGTTTTTT.

The J gene is TRBJ2-5, the V gene TRBV5-1; D unclear. The ends were cut back, 0 bases at V and 0 bases at J, with 3 bases in the middle. CDR1 is SGHRS and CDR2 is YFSETQ in the germline V gene. The CDR3 sequence is 13 residues long. The CDR3 region has the DNA TGCGCCAGCAGCTTGGAGTACCAAGAGACCCAGTACTTC. Its protein is CASSLEYQETQYF.

The chain carries TRBV27 and TRBJ2-5; D gene unclear. V gave up 4 bases and J gave up 1 base, with 10 bases separating them. CDR3 length: 14 residues. CDR1 MNHEY and CDR2 SMNVEV come from the germline V gene (reference sequence). CDR3 region: CASSSGRFQETQYF. CDR3 coding DNA: TGTGCCAGCAGTTCTGGACGATTCCAAGAGACCCAGTACTTC.

In its sample, this clone was seen a few times. The chain employs TRBV5-1 and TRBJ1-4, with a possible D match to TRBD1 (5 bases). Germline loops: CDR1 SGHRS, CDR2 YFSETQ. The V end was cut by 0 bases, the J end by 7 bases, with 13 bases between. The CDR3 spans 15 residues. CDR3 residues: CASSLDRGPGEKLFF. The DNA of the CDR3 is TGCGCCAGCAGCTTGGATCGGGGCCCGGGTGAAAAACTGTTTTTT.

The V call is TRBV7-9, the J call TRBJ1-2; no firm D call. CDR3 size: 13 residues. Germline V gives CDR1 SEHNR, CDR2 FQNEAQ (reference sequence). Trimming cost V 3 bases and J 6 bases, with 11 bases left between them. Here the CDR3 reads CASSFGQPDGYTF. CDR3 nucleotides: TGTGCCAGCAGCTTTGGGCAGCCCGATGGCTACACCTTC.

The rearrangement uses TRBV5-1 and TRBJ2-5; D uncertain. The germline V gene has CDR1 SGHRS and CDR2 YFSETQ. V lost 0 bases, J lost 3 bases, and 12 bases lay in between. The CDR3 is 15 residues long. The CDR3: CASSLVLSREETQYF. CDR3 coding DNA: TGCGCCAGCAGCTTGGTATTATCAAGGGAAGAGACCCAGTACTTC.